This TCR beta chain was sequenced for a study of human T cells and chemical hapten exposure. About the research overall: The variation in per-sample TCR yields arose mainly from small differences in pooled library volumes.

This sample's time point: patch test 2, 6 weeks after DPC sensitization. Regarding treatment: therapeutic diphenylcyclopropenone sensitization with weekly scalp DPC. Only after blood had been drawn was each patch test applied. The CDR3 contains 17 residues. With 4 bases clipped from V and 2 bases from J, the junction kept 12 bases outside the gene matches. Germline CDR1 reads DFQATT; CDR2 reads SNEGSKA (reference sequence). MiXCR, run by TCRdb on the RACE reads, gives a single entry per CDR3 protein. The sample contains a few hundred thousand distinct CDR3 sequences, about 6% of which appear only once.

Sample: whole blood, taken in connection with sensitization to the hapten diphenylcyclopropenone (DPC). The TCR comes from a woman aged 18-29 years with alopecia areata. Some clones in this sample may be carry-over from other donors' samples. The chain uses TRBV20-1 and TRBJ2-7, with 12 bases lining up with TRBD1. In nucleotides, the CDR3 is TGCAGTGCTAACCCCGGGACAGGGGGCGCATTCACCTACGAGCAGTACTTC. This codes for CSANPGTGGAFTYEQYF.